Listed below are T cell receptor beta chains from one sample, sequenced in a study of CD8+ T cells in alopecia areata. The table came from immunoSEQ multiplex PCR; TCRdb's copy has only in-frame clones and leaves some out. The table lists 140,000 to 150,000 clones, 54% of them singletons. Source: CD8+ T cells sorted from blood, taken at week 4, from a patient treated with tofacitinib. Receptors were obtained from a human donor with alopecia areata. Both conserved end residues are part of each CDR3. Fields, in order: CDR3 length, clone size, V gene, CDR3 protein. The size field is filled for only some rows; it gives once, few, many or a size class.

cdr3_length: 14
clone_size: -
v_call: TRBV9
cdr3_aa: CASSVGHALYGYTF

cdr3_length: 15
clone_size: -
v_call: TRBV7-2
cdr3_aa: CASRPQGEGIDEQYF

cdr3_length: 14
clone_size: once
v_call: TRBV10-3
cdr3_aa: CAISEETLNQPQHF

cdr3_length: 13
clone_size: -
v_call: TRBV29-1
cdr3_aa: CSVEGVRGTEAFF

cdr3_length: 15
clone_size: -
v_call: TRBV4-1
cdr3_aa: CASSQEQGNYNEQFF

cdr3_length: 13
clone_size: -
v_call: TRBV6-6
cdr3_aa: CASSYRTDYGYTF

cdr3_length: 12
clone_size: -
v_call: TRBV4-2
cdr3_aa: CASSQGAEKLFF

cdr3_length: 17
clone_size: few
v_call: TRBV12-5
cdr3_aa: CASGLSWTGAMNTEAFF

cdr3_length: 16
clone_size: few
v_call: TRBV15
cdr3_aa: CATSTAWDRIQETQYF

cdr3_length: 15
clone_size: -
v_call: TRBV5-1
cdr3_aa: CASSEDWSSYNEQFF

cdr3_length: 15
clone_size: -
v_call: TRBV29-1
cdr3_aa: CSVVFPGRNTGELFF

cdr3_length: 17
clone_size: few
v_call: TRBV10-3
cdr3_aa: CATDPGTSEYVGNEQFF

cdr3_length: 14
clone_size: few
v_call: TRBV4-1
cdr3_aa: CASSQEPPDQPQHF

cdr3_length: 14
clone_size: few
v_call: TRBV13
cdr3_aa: CASSQGQMNTEAFF

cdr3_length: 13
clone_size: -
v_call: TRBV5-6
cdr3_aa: CASSYREGTEAFF

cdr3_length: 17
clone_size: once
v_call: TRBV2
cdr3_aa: CASSDLVGTGDIQPQHF

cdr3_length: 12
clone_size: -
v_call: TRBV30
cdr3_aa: CAWGQGSYEQYF

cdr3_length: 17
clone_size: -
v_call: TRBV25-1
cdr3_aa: CASSEETGVAGANVLTF

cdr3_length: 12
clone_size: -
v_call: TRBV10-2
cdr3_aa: CASRDIVDEQFF

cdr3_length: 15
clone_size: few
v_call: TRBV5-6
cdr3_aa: CASSPRRAGPYEQYF

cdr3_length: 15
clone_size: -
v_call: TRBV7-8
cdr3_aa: CASSLEAARSGELFF

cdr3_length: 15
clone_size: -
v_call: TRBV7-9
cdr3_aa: CASSLPPGDGETQYF